The present TCR beta chain was sequenced within a study of T cell responses to AZD1222 COVID-19 vaccine. V lost 8 bases and J lost 0, with 13 bases in between. The CDR3 loop spans 15 amino acids. CDR1 and CDR2 (germline): SEHNR, FQNEAQ (reference sequence). Note on this clone: Its antigen is currently unknown.

Findings and limits, study-wide: Unmutated variant regions reportedly attract nearly half of all spike-specific TCRs. Elevations in Spike-specific TCR breadth and depth followed administration of two AZD1222 doses. Repertoire collection took place solely once the T cell response had peaked.

The table came from immunoSEQ multiplex PCR; TCRdb's copy has only in-frame clones and leaves some out. The sample has 200,000 or so clones, approximately 94% seen once. This clonotype was sampled from an adult in good health. This sequence joins TRBV7-9 and TRBJ2-2; a possible D gene is TRBD2 (6 bases). The specimen was peripheral blood, collected on day 0 of AZD1222 vaccination. CDR3 in amino acids: CASPWEAANTGELFF. The CDR3 DNA sequence: TGTGCCAGCCCTTGGGAGGCCGCGAACACCGGGGAGCTGTTTTTT.